This TCR beta chain is from a study of identical twins. This clonotype occurred a few times. MiXCR, run by TCRdb on the 5' RACE reads, gives a single entry per CDR3 protein. The table includes 550,000 to 700,000 distinct CDR3 sequences, roughly 20% detected once. These data were also reused for a study on T cells expressing NK-cell markers.

The sequence was obtained from a woman between 18 and 29 years old in good health. The sequenced sample consisted of PBMCs.

Here the CDR3 DNA reads TGTGCCAGCAGTCAGGTTTTGGGGGGAGCCCTCGACGGTCAGCCCCAGCATTTT. It specifies CASSQVLGGALDGQPQHF. This chain uses TRBV12-3 or TRBV12-4 with TRBJ1-5; a weak D match, TRBD1 (5 bases). The CDR3 sequence is 18 residues long. V dropped 5 bases and J dropped 6 bases, with 26 bases sitting between them.